These T cell receptor beta chains were read from a single sample in a study of blood T cell repertoires in COVID-19. The repertoire was sequenced with immunoSEQ multiplex PCR; TCRdb's copy has only in-frame clones and lacks some. The sample consists of approximately 110,000 clones, 85% to 90% of them appearing once. Material: peripheral blood. The receptors here all came from a woman in her 50s with acute or convalescent COVID-19. Each CDR3 is given with its conserved first and last residue. The D gene is left open where the match is weak. Only part of the rows carry a size: once, few, many, or a class if the clone is expanded.

d_call,j_call,v_call,clone_size,cdr3_aa,cdr3_nt
.,TRBJ2-5,TRBV11-2,.,CASSLGQGQETQYF,TGTGCCAGCAGCTTAGGGCAGGGCCAAGAGACCCAGTACTTC
TRBD2,TRBJ2-1,TRBV10-3,.,CAISESWRGAGNEQFF,TGTGCCATCAGTGAGTCCTGGCGGGGGGCCGGGAATGAGCAGTTCTTC
TRBD1,TRBJ1-6,TRBV7-2,.,CASRPRQGSSPLHF,TGTGCCAGCAGACCCCGACAGGGAAGTTCACCCCTCCACTTT
TRBD1,TRBJ1-6,TRBV30,few,CAWNLSFRGLKNSPLHF,TGTGCCTGGAACCTATCGTTTAGGGGGCTGAAGAATTCACCCCTCCACTTT
TRBD1,TRBJ1-2,TRBV9,.,CASSVAAGGDYGYTF,TGTGCCAGCAGCGTAGCGGCAGGGGGCGACTATGGCTACACCTTC
.,TRBJ1-4,TRBV5-1,.,CASRTTTTNEKLFF,TGCGCCAGCCGGACAACTACAACTAATGAAAAACTGTTTTTT
.,TRBJ1-2,TRBV10-3,once,CAITIREVDGYTF,TGTGCCATCACAATCAGGGAGGTGGATGGCTACACCTTC
.,TRBJ1-6,TRBV6-1,.,CASSDGGSRHPLHF,TGTGCCAGCAGTGACGGGGGAAGTCGCCACCCCCTCCACTTT
TRBD1,TRBJ1-6,TRBV18,.,CASSPPIRTGVNSPLHF,TGTGCCAGCTCACCCCCTATTCGGACAGGGGTGAATTCACCCCTCCACTTT
.,TRBJ2-1,TRBV15,.,CATSGYRVYNEQFF,TGTGCCACCAGCGGTTACAGGGTCTACAATGAGCAGTTCTTC
.,TRBJ1-2,TRBV4-1,once,CASSQEKGNRTGYTF,TGCGCCAGCAGCCAGGAGAAGGGGAATCGGACGGGCTACACCTTC
TRBD1,TRBJ1-1,TRBV2,.,CASRERQGGNTEAFF,TGTGCCAGCAGGGAGCGACAGGGAGGAAACACTGAAGCTTTCTTT
TRBD2,TRBJ2-2,TRBV4-1,.,CASSQDQGLAGKYGELFF,TGCGCCAGCAGCCAAGATCAAGGACTAGCGGGAAAATACGGGGAGCTGTTTTTT
.,TRBJ1-2,TRBV24-1,.,CATSDFREGSNYGYTF,TGTGCCACCAGTGATTTCCGAGAGGGCTCTAACTATGGCTACACCTTC
.,TRBJ1-2,TRBV10-2,.,CASSGWGPIYGYTF,TGCGCCAGCAGTGGATGGGGCCCAATCTATGGCTACACCTTC
TRBD2,TRBJ2-5,TRBV7-9,.,CASIGSGRGETQYF,TGTGCCAGCATCGGTAGCGGGAGGGGGGAGACCCAGTACTTC
.,TRBJ1-1,TRBV4-3,.,CASSQLLTESNTEAFF,TGCGCCAGCAGCCAACTTTTAACAGAGTCGAACACTGAAGCTTTCTTT
TRBD2,TRBJ2-3,TRBV3-1/TRBV3-2,.,CASSQALGGGTQYF,TGTGCCAGCAGCCAAGCCCTCGGGGGGGGTACGCAGTATTTT
TRBD1,TRBJ1-5,TRBV10-3,.,CAISAGTGKESNQPQHF,TGTGCCATCAGTGCCGGGACAGGGAAAGAGAGCAATCAGCCCCAGCATTTT
.,TRBJ1-5,TRBV24-1,.,CATSDEGDGQPQHF,TGTGCCACCAGTGATGAGGGGGACGGTCAGCCCCAGCATTTT
.,TRBJ2-3,TRBV9,few,CASSMTPGEPSTDTQYF,TGTGCCAGCAGCATGACACCGGGGGAACCTAGCACAGATACGCAGTATTTT
.,TRBJ1-1,TRBV19,.,CASSMGGLNTEAFF,TGTGCCAGTAGCATGGGGGGGTTGAACACTGAAGCTTTCTTT
.,TRBJ2-7,TRBV2,.,CASSVERSGEQYF,TGTGCCAGCAGTGTAGAAAGATCGGGGGAGCAGTACTTC
.,TRBJ1-3,TRBV30,.,CAWSRTKINLGGNTIYF,TGTGCCTGGAGTCGGACAAAAATTAATTTAGGTGGAAACACCATATATTTT
TRBD1,TRBJ1-4,TRBV7-6,.,CASSSSGQGNEKLFF,TGTGCCAGCAGCTCGAGTGGACAGGGGAATGAAAAACTGTTTTTT
.,TRBJ2-7,TRBV7-9,many,CASSLAWTSEQYF,TGTGCCAGCAGCTTAGCGTGGACAAGCGAGCAGTACTTC
.,TRBJ2-3,TRBV7-8,once,CASSPSHRRGISDTQYF,TGTGCCAGCAGCCCCAGCCACAGGCGAGGTATCTCAGATACGCAGTATTTT
TRBD2,TRBJ2-7,TRBV7-9,.,CASSLRGGDSSYEQYF,TGTGCCAGCAGCCTCCGGGGGGGCGACTCATCCTACGAGCAGTACTTC
.,TRBJ1-2,TRBV19,.,CASSMNGRLEYGYTF,TGTGCCAGTAGTATGAATGGCAGATTGGAGTATGGCTACACCTTC
.,TRBJ1-2,TRBV15,.,CATSQRRSEDGYTF,TGTGCCACCAGCCAACGACGGTCGGAGGATGGCTACACCTTC